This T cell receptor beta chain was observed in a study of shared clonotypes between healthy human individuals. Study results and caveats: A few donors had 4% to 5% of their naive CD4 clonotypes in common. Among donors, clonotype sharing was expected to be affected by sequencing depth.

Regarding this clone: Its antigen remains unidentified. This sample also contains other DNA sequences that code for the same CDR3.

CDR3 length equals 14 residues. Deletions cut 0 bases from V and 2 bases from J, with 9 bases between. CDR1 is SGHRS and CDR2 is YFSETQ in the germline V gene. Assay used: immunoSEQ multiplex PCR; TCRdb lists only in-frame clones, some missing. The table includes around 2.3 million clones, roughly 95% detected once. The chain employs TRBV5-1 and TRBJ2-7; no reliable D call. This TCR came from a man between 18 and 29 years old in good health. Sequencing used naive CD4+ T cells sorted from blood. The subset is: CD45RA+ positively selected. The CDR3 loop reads CASSLAYGTYEQYF. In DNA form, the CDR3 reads TGCGCCAGCAGCTTGGCTTACGGAACCTACGAGCAGTACTTC.